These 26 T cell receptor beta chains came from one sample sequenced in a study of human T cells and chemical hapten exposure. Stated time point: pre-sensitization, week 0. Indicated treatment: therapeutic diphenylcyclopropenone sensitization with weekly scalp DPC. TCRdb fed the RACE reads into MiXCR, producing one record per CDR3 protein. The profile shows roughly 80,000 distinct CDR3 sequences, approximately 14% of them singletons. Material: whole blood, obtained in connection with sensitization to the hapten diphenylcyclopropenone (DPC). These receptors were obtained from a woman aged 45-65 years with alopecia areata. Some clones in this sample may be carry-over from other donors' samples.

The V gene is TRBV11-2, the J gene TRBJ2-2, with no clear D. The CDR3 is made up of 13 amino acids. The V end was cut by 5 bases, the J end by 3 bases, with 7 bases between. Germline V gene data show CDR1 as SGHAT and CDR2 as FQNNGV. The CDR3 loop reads CASSQMYTGELFF. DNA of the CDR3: TGTGCCAGCAGCCAAATGTACACCGGGGAGCTGTTTTTT.

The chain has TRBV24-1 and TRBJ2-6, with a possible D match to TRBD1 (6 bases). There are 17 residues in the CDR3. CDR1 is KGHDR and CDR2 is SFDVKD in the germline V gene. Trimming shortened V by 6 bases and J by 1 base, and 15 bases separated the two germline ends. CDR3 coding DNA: TGTGCCACCAGTCCGGCAGGGGCGTCTTCTGGGGCCAACGTCCTGACTTTC. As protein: CATSPAGASSGANVLTF.

CDR3 sequence reads: CARRPRGAPTGELFF. The CDR3 DNA is TGTGCCCGGCGGCCCCGCGGGGCGCCCACCGGGGAGCTGTTTTTT. The chain carries TRBV30 and TRBJ2-2; D is possibly TRBD2 (6 bases). This CDR3 region has 15 residues. CDR1 and CDR2 (germline): GTSNPN, SVGIG (reference sequence). V was pared by 8 bases and J by 4 bases, with 20 bases between.

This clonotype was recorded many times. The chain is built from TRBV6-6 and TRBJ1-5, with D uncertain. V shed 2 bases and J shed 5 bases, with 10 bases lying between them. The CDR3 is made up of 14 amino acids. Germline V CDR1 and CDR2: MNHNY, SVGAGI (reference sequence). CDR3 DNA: TGTGCCAGCAGTTACGGCGGTTCTGATCAGCCCCAGCATTTT. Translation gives CASSYGGSDQPQHF.

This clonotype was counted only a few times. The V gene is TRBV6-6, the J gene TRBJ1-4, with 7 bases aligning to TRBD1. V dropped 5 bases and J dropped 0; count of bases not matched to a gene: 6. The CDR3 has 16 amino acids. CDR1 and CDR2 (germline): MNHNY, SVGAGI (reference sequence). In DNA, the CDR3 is TGTGCCAGCAGTAACGCCGGGACAGCAACTAATGAAAAACTGTTTTTT. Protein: CASSNAGTATNEKLFF.

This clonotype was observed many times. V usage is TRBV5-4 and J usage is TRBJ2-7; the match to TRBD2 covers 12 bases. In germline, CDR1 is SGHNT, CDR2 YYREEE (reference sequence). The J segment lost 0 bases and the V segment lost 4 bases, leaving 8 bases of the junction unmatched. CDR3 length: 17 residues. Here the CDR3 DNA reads TGTGCCAGCAGCGGAGGACTAGCGGGACCCCTCTCCTACGAGCAGTACTTC. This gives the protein CASSGGLAGPLSYEQYF.

The CDR3 reads CASSHDIPNTEAFF. Here the CDR3 DNA reads TGTGCCAGCAGTCACGACATTCCGAACACTGAAGCTTTCTTT. The chain combines TRBV28 with TRBJ1-1; D is uncertain. In germline, CDR1 is MDHEN, CDR2 SYDVKM. CDR3 size: 14 residues. Trimming stripped 5 bases from V and 1 base from J, with 11 bases between.

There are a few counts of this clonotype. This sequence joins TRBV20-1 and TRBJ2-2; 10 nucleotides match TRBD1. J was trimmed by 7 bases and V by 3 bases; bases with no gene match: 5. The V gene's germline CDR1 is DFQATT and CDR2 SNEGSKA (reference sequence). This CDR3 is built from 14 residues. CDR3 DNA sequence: TGCAGTGCTAGCGGACAGGGGGGTCACGGGGAGCTGTTTTTT. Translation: CSASGQGGHGELFF.

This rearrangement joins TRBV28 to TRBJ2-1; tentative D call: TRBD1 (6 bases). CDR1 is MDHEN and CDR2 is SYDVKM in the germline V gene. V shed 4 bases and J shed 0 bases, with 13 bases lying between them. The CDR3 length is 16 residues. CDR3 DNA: TGTGCCAGCAGTTCCCCAGGGGCCAACTCCTACAATGAGCAGTTCTTC. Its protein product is CASSSPGANSYNEQFF.

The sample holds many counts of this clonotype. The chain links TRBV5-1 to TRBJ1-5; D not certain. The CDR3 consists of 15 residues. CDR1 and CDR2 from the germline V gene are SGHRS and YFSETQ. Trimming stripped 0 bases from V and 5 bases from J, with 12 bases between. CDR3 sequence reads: CASSLDPGEYQPQHF. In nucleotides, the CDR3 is TGCGCCAGCAGCTTGGATCCCGGGGAATATCAGCCCCAGCATTTT. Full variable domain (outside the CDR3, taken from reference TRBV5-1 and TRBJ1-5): KAGVTQTPRYLIKTRGQQVTLSCSPISGHRSVSWYQQTPGQGLQFLFEYFSETQRNKGNFPGRFSGRQFSNSRSEMNVSTLELGDSALYLCASSLDPGEYQPQHFGDGTRLSIL.

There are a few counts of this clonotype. The CDR3 DNA follows: TGCGCCAGCAGCCGCGGGACTAGCGGGTATAGGCAGGAGCAGTTCTTC. This gives the protein CASSRGTSGYRQEQFF. The V call is TRBV5-1, the J call TRBJ2-1, with TRBD2 matching 12 bases. J was trimmed by 10 bases and V by 4 bases; bases with no gene match: 12. Germline CDR1 SGHRS, CDR2 YFSETQ. The length of the CDR3 is 16 residues.

In nucleotides, the CDR3 is TGTGCCAGCAGCGGGGGGAGCCGATCGGTTGAGCAGTTCTTC. It codes for CASSGGSRSVEQFF. This rearrangement joins TRBV7-9 to TRBJ2-1; possibly TRBD2 for D (6 bases). Trimming stripped 5 bases from V and 9 bases from J, with 17 bases between. Germline V gene sequence: CDR1 SEHNR, CDR2 FQNEAQ (reference sequence). The CDR3 consists of 14 residues.

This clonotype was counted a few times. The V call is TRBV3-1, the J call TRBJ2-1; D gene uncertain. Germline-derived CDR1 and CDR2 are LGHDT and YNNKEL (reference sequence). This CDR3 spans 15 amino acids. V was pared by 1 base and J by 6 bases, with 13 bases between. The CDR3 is CASSQVWKGGNEQFF. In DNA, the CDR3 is TGTGCCAGCAGCCAAGTATGGAAAGGCGGCAATGAGCAGTTCTTC.

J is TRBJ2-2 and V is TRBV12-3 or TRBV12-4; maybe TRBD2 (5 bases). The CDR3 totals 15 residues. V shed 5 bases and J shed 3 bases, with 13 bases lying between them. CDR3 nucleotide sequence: TGTGCCAGCAGTCCGAGGGTATCGGACACCGGGGAGCTGTTTTTT. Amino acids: CASSPRVSDTGELFF.

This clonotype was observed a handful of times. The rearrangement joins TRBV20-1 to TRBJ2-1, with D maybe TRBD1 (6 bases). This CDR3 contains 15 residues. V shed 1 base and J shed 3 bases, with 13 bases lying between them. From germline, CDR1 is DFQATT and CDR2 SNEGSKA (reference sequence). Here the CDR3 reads CSARVSPQGYNEQFF. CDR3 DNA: TGCAGTGCTAGAGTGTCCCCACAGGGCTACAATGAGCAGTTCTTC.

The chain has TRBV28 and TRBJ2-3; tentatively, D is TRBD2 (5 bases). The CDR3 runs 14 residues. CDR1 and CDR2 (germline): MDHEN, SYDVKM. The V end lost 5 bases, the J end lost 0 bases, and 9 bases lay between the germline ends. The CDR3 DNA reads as TGTGCCAGCAGTCTTAGCGTAAGCACAGATACGCAGTATTTT. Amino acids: CASSLSVSTDTQYF.

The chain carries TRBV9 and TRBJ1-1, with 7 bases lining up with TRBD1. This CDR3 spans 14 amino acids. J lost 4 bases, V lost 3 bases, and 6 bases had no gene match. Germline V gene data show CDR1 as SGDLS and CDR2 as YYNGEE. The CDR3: CASSATGAVTEAFF. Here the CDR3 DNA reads TGTGCCAGCAGCGCAACAGGGGCCGTCACTGAAGCTTTCTTT.

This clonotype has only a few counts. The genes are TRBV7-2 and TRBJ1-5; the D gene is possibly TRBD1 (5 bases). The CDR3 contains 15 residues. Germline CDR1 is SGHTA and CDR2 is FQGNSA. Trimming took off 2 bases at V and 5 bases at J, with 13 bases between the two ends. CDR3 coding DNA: TGTGCCAGCAGCTTACCAGGGTATGGGGATCAGCCCCAGCATTTT. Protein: CASSLPGYGDQPQHF.

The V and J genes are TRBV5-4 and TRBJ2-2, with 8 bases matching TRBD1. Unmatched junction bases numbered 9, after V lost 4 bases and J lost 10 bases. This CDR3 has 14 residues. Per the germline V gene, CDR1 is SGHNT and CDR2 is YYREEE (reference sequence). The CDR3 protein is CASSLRTGMVELFF. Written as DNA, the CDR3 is TGTGCCAGCAGCCTCCGGACAGGGATGGTGGAGCTGTTTTTT.

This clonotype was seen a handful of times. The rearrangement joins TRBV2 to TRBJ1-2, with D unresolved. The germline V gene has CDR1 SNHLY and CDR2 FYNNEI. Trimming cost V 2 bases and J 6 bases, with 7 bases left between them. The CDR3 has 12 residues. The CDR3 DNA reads TGTGCCAGCAGTGAACGGGTAGATGGCTACACCTTC. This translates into CASSERVDGYTF.

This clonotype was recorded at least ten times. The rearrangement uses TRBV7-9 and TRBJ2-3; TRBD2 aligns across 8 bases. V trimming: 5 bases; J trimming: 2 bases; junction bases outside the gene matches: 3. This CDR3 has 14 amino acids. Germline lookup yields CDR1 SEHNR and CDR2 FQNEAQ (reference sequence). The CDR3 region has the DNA TGTGCCAGCAGCCCGACTAGCGCCACAGATACGCAGTATTTT. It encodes CASSPTSATDTQYF. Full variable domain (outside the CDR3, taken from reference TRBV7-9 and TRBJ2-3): DTGVSQNPRHKITKRGQNVTFRCDPISEHNRLYWYRQTLGQGPEFLTYFQNEAQLEKSRLLSDRFSAERPKGSFSTLEIQRTEQGDSAMYLCASSPTSATDTQYFGPGTRLTVL.

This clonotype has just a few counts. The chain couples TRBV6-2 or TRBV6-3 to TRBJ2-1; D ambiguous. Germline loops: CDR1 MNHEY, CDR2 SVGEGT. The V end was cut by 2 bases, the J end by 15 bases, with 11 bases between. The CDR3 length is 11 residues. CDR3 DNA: TGTGCCAGCAGTTACGGCGCGAAGGGGTTCTTC. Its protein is CASSYGAKGFF.

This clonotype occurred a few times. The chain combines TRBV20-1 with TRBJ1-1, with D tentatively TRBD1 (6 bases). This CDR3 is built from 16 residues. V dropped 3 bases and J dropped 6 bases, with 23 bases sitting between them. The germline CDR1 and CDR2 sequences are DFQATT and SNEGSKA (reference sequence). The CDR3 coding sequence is TGCAGTGCTAGCCAGGTCGGGGGCGCAATGGTCGCTGAAGCTTTCTTT. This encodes CSASQVGGAMVAEAFF.

CDR3 sequence (DNA): TGCAGTGCTAGACCTGGCAGTGGGAATTCACCCCTCCACTTT. Its translation is CSARPGSGNSPLHF. This chain joins TRBV20-1 and TRBJ1-6; D not certain. The germline V gene encodes CDR1 DFQATT and CDR2 SNEGSKA (reference sequence). The CDR3 runs 14 residues. V lost 2 bases, J lost 7 bases, and 12 bases lay in between.

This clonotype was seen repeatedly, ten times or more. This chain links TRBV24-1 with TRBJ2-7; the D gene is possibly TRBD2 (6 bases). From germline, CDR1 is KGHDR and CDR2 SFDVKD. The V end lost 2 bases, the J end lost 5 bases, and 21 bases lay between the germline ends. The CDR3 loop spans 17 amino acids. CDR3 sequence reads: CATSDSKQDYVSDEQYF. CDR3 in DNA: TGTGCCACCAGTGATTCTAAACAGGACTATGTGTCGGACGAGCAGTACTTC.

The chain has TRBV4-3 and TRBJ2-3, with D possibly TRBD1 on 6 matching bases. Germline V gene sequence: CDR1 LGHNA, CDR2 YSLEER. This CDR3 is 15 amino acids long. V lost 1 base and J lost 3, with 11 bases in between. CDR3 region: CASSQGLGATDTQYF. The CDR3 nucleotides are TGCGCCAGCAGCCAAGGTCTGGGGGCAACAGATACGCAGTATTTT.